These 4 T cell receptor beta chains were all obtained from the same sample, sequenced in a study of blood T cell repertoires in COVID-19. Libraries were prepared by immunoSEQ multiplex PCR; TCRdb keeps only in-frame clonotypes and omits some of them. The table records some 450,000 clones, 80% to 90% of them present only once. The sample consisted of peripheral blood. Every receptor here comes from a man younger than 30 with COVID-19, enrolled during active disease.

Concerning this clone itself: The same CDR3 can be traced to other DNA sequences in this sample. The chain is built from TRBV19 and TRBJ2-1; 10 bases align to TRBD2. The V and J ends lost 4 bases and 4 bases, in that order; junction bases with no gene match: 1. The CDR3 length is 14 residues. Germline CDR1 reads LNHDA; CDR2 reads SQIVND (reference sequence). CDR3 sequence reads: CASSTLAGYNEQFF. In nucleotides, the CDR3 is TGTGCCAGTAGTACACTAGCGGGGTACAATGAGCAGTTCTTC.

The chain combines TRBV5-1 with TRBJ2-7; 13 bases align to TRBD2. Germline V lookup: CDR1 SGHRS, CDR2 YFSETQ. V shed 4 bases and J 3 bases; nucleotides not matched to a gene: 4. This CDR3 is built from 15 residues. CDR3 residues: CASSQLAGGIYEQYF. For the CDR3, the DNA is TGCGCCAGCAGCCAACTAGCGGGGGGGATCTACGAGCAGTACTTC.

The gene calls are TRBV24-1 and TRBJ2-2, with TRBD2 matching 11 bases. This CDR3 contains 16 residues. V was clipped by 4 bases and J by 4 bases; unmatched bases: 4. Germline V gene lookup returns CDR1 KGHDR and CDR2 SFDVKD. CDR3 DNA sequence: TGTGCCACCAGTGACACCGGGACTAGCGGCACCGGGGAGCTGTTTTTT. It encodes CATSDTGTSGTGELFF.

In DNA, the CDR3 is TGTGCCAGCACCCTATACCAGGGGGCGGGGGATACGCAGTATTTT. Translated: CASTLYQGAGDTQYF. The chain carries TRBV7-8 and TRBJ2-3; 8 bases line up with TRBD1. V lost 7 bases to trimming and J lost 6 bases; unmatched junction nucleotides: 12. In germline, CDR1 is SGHVS, CDR2 FQNEAQ. The CDR3 loop spans 15 amino acids.